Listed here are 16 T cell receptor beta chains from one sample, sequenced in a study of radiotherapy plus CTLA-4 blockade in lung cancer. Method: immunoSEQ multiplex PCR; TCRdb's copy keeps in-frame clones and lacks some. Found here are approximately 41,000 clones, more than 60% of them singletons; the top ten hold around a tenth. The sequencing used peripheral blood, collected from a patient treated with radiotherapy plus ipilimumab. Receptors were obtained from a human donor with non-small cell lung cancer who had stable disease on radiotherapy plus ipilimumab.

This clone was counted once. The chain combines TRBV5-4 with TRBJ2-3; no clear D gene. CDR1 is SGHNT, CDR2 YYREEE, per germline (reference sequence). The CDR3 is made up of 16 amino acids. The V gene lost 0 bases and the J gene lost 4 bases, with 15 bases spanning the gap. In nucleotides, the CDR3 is TGTGCCAGCAGCTTGGAGGCGTCCAGGAACGCAGATACGCAGTATTTT. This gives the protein CASSLEASRNADTQYF.

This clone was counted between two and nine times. This CDR3 reads CASSLEIGHRGNTEAFF. CDR3 DNA: TGTGCCAGCAGCTTGGAGATTGGGCACAGGGGAAACACTGAAGCTTTCTTT. This chain connects TRBV5-4 to TRBJ1-1; TRBD1 matches at 7 bases. This CDR3 has 17 residues. CDR1 SGHNT and CDR2 YYREEE come from the germline V gene (reference sequence). V shed 0 bases and J 2 bases; nucleotides not matched to a gene: 10.

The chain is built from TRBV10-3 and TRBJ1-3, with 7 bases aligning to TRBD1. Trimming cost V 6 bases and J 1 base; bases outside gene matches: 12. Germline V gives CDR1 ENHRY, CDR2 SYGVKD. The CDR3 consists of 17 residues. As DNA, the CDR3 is TGTGCCATCAGCCGAGGTACAGGGGATATGTCTGGAAACACCATATATTTT. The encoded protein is CAISRGTGDMSGNTIYF.

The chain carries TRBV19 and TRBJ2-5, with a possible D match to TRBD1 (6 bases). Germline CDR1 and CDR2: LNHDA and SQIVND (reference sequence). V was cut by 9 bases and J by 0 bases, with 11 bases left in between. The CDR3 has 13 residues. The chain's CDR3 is CASMGHNQETQYF. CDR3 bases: TGTGCCAGCATGGGACACAACCAAGAGACCCAGTACTTC. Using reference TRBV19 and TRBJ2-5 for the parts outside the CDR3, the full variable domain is DGGITQSPKYLFRKEGQNVTLSCEQNLNHDAMYWYRQDPGQGLRLIYYSQIVNDFQKGDIAEGYSVSREKKESFPLTVTSAQKNPTAFYLCASMGHNQETQYFGPGTRLLVL.

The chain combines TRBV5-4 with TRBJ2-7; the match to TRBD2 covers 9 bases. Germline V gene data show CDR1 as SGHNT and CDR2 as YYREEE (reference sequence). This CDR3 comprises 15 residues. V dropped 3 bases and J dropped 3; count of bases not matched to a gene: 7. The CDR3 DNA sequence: TGTGCCAGCAGCTCGAGCGGGGGGCAGATCTACGAGCAGTACTTC. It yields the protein CASSSSGGQIYEQYF. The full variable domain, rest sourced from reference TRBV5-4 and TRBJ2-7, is ETGVTQSPTHLIKTRGQQVTLRCSSQSGHNTVSWYQQALGQGPQFIFQYYREEENGRGNFPPRFSGLQFPNYSSELNVNALELDDSALYLCASSSSGGQIYEQYFGPGTRLTVT.

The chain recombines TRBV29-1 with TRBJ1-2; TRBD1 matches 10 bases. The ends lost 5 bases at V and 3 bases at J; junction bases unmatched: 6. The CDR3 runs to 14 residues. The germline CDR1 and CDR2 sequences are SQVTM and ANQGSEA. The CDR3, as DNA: TGCAGCGTTCTAGGGACAGGGGACGACTATGGCTACACCTTC. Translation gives CSVLGTGDDYGYTF.

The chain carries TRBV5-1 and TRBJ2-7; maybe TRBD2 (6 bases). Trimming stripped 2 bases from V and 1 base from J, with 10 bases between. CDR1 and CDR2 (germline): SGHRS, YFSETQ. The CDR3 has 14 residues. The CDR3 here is CASSFAGRSYEQYF. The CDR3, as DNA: TGCGCCAGCAGCTTTGCGGGGAGGTCCTACGAGCAGTACTTC.

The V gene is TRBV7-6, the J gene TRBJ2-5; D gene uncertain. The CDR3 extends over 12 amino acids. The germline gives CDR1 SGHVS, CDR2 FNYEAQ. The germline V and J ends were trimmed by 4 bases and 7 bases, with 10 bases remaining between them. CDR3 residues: CASSSRLGTQYF. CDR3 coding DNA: TGTGCCAGCAGCTCCAGACTGGGGACCCAGTACTTC.

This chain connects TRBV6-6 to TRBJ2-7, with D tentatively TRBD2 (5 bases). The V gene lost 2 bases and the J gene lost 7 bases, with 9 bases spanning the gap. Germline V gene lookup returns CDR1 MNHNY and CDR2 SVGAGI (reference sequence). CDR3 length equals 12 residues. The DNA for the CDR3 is TGTGCCAGCAGTTACGCGACGGGGGAGCAGTACTTC. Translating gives CASSYATGEQYF.

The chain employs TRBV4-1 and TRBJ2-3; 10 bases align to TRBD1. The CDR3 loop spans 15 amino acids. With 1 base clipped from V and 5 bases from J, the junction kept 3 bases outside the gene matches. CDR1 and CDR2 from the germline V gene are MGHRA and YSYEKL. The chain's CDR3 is CASSQVTGGVDTQYF. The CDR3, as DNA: TGCGCCAGCAGCCAAGTGACAGGGGGCGTAGATACGCAGTATTTT.

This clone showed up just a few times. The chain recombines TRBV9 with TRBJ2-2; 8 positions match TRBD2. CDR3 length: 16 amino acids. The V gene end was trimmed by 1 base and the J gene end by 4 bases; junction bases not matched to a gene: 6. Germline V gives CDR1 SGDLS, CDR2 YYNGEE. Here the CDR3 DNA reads TGTGCCAGCAGCGTACCATCCCGGGGGGGCACCGGGGAGCTGTTTTTT. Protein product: CASSVPSRGGTGELFF.

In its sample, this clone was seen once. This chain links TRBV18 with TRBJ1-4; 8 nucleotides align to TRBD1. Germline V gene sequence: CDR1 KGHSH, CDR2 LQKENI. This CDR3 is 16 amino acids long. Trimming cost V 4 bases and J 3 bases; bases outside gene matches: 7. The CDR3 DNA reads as TGTGCCAGCTCACGAGGGACAGGCGGACCTAATGAAAAACTGTTTTTT. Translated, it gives CASSRGTGGPNEKLFF.

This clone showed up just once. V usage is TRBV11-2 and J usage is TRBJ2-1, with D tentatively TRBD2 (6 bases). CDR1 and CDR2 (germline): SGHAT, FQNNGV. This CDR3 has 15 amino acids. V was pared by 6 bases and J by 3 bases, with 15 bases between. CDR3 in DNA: TGTGCCAGCAGGCGACCGGGACTCCTCTACAATGAGCAGTTCTTC. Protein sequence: CASRRPGLLYNEQFF.

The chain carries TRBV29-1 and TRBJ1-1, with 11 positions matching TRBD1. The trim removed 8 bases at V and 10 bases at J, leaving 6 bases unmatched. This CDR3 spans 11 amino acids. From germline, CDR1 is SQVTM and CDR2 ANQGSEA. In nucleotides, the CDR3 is TGCAGCCCGTGGACAGGGGGCGGAGCTTTCTTT. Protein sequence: CSPWTGGGAFF.

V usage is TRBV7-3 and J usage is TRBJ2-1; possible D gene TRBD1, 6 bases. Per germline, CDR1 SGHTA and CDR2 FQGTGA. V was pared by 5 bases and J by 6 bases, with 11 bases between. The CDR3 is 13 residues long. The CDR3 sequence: CASSAGQRNEQFF. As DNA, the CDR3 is TGTGCCAGCAGCGCTGGACAGCGCAATGAGCAGTTCTTC.

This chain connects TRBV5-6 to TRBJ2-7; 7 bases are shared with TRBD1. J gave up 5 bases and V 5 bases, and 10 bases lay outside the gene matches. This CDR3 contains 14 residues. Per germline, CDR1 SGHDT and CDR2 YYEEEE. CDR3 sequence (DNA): TGTGCCAGCAGTCGGTTGACAGGGCGGGACGAGCAGTACTTC. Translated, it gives CASSRLTGRDEQYF.